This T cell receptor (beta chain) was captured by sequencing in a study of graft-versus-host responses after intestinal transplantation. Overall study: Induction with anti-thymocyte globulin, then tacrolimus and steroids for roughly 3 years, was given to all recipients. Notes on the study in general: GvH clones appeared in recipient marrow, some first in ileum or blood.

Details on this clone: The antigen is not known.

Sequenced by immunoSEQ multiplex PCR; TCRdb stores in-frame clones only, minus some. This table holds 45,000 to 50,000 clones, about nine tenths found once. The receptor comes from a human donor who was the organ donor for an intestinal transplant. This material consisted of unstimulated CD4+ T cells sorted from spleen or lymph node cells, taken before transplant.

The DNA for the CDR3 is TGTGCCAGCAGCTTCCTGGTTGGGAGAAATGACAATCAGCCCCAGCATTTT. Protein sequence: CASSFLVGRNDNQPQHF. The chain combines TRBV5-4 with TRBJ1-5; D unresolved. This CDR3 has 17 amino acids. Germline V gene data show CDR1 as SGHNT and CDR2 as YYREEE (reference sequence). Trimming left V 2 bases short and J 3 bases short, with 18 bases between. Full variable domain (outside the CDR3, taken from reference TRBV5-4 and TRBJ1-5): ETGVTQSPTHLIKTRGQQVTLRCSSQSGHNTVSWYQQALGQGPQFIFQYYREEENGRGNFPPRFSGLQFPNYSSELNVNALELDDSALYLCASSFLVGRNDNQPQHFGDGTRLSIL.